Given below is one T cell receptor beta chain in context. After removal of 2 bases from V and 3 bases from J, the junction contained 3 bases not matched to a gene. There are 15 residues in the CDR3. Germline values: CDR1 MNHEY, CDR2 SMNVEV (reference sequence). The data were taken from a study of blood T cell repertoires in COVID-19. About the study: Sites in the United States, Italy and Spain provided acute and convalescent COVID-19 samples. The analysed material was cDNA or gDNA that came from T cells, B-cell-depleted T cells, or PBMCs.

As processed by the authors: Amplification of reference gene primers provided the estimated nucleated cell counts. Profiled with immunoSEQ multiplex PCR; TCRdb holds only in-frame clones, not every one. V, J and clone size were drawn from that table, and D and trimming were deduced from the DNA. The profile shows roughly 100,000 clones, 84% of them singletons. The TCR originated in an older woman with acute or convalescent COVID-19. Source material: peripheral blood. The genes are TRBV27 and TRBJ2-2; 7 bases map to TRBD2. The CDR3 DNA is TGTGCCAGCAGTTTAGGCGGGAGTTACACCGGGGAGCTGTTTTTT. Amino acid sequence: CASSLGGSYTGELFF.